Sequencing of this T cell receptor (beta chain) was carried out in a study of identical twins. The study's findings and limits: Cross-sectional statistical analysis was relied on for the conclusions, without the same donors being followed.

Per germline, CDR1 LNHNV and CDR2 YYDKDF (reference sequence). There are 17 residues in the CDR3. J lost 4 bases, V lost 0 bases, and 10 bases had no gene match. TCRdb reprocessed the 5' RACE reads with MiXCR, giving one entry per CDR3 protein. Among 200,000 to 250,000 distinct CDR3 sequences listed, under 10% were seen once. This clonotype was seen repeatedly, ten times or more. Its antigen is unidentified. This same sample was also taken into another study, of yellow fever vaccine responses in identical twins.

Sequenced material: memory (CD45RO+) T cells sorted from blood. The receptor comes from a woman between 18 and 29 years old in good health. V gene TRBV15 combines with J gene TRBJ1-2, with 8 positions matching TRBD1. The CDR3 protein is CATSRDMGTGTLYGYTF. The CDR3, as DNA: TGTGCCACCAGCAGAGATATGGGGACAGGCACTCTCTATGGCTACACCTTC.